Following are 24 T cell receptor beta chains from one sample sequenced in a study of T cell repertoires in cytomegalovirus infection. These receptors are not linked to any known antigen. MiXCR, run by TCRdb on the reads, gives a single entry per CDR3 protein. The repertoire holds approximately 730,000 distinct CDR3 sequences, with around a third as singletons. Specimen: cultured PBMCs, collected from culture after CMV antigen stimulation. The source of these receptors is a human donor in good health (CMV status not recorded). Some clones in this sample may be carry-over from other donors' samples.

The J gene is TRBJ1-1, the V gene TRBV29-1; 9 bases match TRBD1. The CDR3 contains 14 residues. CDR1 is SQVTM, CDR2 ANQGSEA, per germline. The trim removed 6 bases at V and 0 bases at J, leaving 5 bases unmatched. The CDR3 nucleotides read TGCAGCGTCCCAGACAGGGGGATGAACACTGAAGCTTTCTTT. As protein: CSVPDRGMNTEAFF.

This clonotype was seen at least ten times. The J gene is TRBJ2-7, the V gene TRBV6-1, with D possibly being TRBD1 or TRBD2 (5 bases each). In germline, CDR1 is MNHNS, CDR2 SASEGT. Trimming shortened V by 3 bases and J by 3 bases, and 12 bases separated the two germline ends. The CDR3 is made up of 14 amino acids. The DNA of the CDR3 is TGTGCCAGCAGTGATGAGGGACCGGACTACGAGCAGTACTTC. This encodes CASSDEGPDYEQYF.

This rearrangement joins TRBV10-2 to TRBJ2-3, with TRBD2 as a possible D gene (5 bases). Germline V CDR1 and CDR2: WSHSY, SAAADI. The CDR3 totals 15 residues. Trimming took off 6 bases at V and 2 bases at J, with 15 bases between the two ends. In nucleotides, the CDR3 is TGCGCCAGCAGCATGACTATGAGGCCCACAGATACGCAGTATTTT. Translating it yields CASSMTMRPTDTQYF.

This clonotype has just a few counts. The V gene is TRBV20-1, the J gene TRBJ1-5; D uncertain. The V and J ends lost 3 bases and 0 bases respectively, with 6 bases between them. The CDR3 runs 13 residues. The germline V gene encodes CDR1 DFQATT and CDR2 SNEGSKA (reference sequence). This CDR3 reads CSASSYSNQPQHF. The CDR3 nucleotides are TGCAGTGCTAGCAGTTATAGCAATCAGCCCCAGCATTTT.

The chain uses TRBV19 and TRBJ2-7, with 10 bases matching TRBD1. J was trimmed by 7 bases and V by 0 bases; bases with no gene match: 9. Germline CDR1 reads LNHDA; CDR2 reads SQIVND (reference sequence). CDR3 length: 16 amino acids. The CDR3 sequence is CASSIDSGTGVKEQYF. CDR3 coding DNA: TGTGCCAGTAGTATAGATTCCGGGACAGGGGTGAAAGAGCAGTACTTC.

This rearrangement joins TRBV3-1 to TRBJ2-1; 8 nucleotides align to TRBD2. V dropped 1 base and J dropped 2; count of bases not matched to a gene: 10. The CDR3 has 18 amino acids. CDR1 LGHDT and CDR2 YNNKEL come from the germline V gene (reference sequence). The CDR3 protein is CASSQGTGGGTTYNEQFF. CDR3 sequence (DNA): TGTGCCAGCAGCCAAGGAACCGGGGGGGGGACTACCTACAATGAGCAGTTCTTC.

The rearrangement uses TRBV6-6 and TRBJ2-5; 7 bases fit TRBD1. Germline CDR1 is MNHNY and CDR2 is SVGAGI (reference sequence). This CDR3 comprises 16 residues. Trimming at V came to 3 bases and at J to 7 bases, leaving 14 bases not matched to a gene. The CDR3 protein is CASSYTVTGSEATQYF. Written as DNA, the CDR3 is TGTGCCAGCAGTTATACGGTGACAGGGTCTGAAGCGACCCAGTACTTC.

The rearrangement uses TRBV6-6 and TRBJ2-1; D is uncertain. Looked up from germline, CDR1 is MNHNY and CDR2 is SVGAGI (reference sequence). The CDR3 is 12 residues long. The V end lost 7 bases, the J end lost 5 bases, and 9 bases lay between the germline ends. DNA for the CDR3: TGTGCCAGCATTGGGTCAGACAATGAGCAGTTCTTC. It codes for CASIGSDNEQFF.

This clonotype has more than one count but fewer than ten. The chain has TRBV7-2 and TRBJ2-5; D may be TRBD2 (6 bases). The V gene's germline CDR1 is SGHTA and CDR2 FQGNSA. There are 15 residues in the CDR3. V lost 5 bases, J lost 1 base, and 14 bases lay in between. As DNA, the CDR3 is TGTGCCAGCAGCCTCCCGGAGGGAATCCAAGAGACCCAGTACTTC. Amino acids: CASSLPEGIQETQYF.

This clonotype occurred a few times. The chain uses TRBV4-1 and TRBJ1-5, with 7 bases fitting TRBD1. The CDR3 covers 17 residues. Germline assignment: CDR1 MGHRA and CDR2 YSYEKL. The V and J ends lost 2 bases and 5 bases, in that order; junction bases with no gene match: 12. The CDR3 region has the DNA TGCGCCAGCAGCCAATCAAGGGTACAGGGGCGAGATCAGCCCCAGCATTTT. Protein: CASSQSRVQGRDQPQHF.

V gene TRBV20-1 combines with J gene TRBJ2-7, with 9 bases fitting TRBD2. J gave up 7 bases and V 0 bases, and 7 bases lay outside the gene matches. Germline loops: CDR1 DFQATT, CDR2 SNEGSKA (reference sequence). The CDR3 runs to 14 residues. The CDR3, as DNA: TGCAGTGCTAGAGATCCGGCGGGGGGGCGTGAGCAGTACTTC. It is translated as CSARDPAGGREQYF.

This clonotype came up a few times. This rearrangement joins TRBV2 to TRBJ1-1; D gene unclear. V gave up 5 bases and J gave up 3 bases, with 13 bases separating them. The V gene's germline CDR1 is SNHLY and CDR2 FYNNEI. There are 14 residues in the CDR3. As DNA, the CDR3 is TGTGCCAGCAGTAAGCGGACGGGTGACACTGAAGCTTTCTTT. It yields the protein CASSKRTGDTEAFF.

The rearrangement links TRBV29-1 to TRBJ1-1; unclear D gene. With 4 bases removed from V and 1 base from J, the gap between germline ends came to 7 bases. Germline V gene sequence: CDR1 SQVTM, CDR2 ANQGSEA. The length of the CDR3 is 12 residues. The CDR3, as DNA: TGCAGCGTTGCAAATGAGAACACTGAAGCTTTCTTT. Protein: CSVANENTEAFF.

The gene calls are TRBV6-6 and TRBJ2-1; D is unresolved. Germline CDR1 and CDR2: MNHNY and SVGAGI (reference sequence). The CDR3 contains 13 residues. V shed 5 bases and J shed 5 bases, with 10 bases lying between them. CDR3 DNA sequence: TGTGCCAGCAGTCCCGGGCTGCACAATGAGCAGTTCTTC. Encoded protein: CASSPGLHNEQFF.

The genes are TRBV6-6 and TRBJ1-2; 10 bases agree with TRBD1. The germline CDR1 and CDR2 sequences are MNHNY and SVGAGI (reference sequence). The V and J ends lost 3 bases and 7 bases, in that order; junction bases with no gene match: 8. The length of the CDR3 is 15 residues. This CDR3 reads CASSYGDRGSGGYTF. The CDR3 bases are TGTGCCAGCAGTTATGGGGACAGGGGATCTGGTGGCTACACCTTC.

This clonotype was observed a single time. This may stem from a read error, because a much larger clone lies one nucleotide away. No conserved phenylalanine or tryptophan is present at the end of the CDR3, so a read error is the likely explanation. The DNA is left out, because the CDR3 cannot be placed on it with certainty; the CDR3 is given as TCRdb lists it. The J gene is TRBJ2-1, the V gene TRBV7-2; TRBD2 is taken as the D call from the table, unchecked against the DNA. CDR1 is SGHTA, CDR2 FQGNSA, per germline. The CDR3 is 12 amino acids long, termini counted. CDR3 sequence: CASSFFLGGRFV.

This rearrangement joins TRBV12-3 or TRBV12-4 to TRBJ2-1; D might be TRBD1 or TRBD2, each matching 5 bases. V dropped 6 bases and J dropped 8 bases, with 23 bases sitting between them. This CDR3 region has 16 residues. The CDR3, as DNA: TGTGCCAGCAGGAACCCCCTGGGACGACCTAAGGATGAGCAGTTCTTC. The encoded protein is CASRNPLGRPKDEQFF.

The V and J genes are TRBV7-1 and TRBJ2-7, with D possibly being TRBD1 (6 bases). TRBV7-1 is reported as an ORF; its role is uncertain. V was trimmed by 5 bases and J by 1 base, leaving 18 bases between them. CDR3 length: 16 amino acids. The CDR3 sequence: CASSVRSGDLSYEQYF. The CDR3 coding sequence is TGTGCCAGCAGCGTAAGGTCAGGGGACCTTTCCTACGAGCAGTACTTC.

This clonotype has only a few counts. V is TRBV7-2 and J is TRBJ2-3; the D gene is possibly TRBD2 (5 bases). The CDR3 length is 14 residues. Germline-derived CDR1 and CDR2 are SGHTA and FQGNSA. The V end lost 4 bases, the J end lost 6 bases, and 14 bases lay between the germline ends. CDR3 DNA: TGTGCCAGCAGCTCGAGGGCCCTCAAGGATACGCAGTATTTT. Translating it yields CASSSRALKDTQYF.

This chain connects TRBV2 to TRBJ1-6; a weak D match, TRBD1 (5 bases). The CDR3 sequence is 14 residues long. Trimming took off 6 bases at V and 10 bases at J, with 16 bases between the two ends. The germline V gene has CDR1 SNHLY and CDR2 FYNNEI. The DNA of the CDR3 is TGTGCCAGCAGACCGGGACCTGCACGGTCACCCCTCCACTTT. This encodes CASRPGPARSPLHF.

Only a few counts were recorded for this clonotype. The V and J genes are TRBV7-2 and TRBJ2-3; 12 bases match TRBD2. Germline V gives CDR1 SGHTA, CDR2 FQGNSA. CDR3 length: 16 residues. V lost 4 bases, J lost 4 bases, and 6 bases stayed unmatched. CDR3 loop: CASSYRLAGDADTQYF. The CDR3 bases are TGTGCCAGCAGCTACCGACTAGCGGGAGACGCAGATACGCAGTATTTT.

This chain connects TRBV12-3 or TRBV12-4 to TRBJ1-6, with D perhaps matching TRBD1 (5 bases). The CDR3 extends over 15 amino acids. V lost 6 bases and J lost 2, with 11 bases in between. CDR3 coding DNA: TGTGCCAGCAGACGGGGACGGGCCTATAATTCACCCCTCCACTTT. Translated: CASRRGRAYNSPLHF.

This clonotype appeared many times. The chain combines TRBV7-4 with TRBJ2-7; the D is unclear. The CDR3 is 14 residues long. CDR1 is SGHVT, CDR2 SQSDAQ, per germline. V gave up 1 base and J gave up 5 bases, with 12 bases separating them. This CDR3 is CASSLDRSKNEQYF. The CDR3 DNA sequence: TGTGCCAGCAGCTTAGACCGCAGTAAAAACGAGCAGTACTTC.

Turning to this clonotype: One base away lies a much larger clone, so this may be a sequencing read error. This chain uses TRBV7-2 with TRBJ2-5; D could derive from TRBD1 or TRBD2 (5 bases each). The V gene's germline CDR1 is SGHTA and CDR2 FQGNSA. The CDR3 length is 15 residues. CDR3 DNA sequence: TGTGCCAGCAGCTTATTGGGGACCCGTCAAGAGAACCAGTACTTC. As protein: CASSLLGTRQENQYF. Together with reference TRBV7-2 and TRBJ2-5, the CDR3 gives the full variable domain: GAGVSQSPSNKVTEKGKDVELRCDPISGHTALYWYRQSLGQGLEFLIYFQGNSAPDKSGLPSDRFSAERTGGSVSTLTIQRTQQEDSAVYLCASSLLGTRQENQYFGPGTRLLVL.